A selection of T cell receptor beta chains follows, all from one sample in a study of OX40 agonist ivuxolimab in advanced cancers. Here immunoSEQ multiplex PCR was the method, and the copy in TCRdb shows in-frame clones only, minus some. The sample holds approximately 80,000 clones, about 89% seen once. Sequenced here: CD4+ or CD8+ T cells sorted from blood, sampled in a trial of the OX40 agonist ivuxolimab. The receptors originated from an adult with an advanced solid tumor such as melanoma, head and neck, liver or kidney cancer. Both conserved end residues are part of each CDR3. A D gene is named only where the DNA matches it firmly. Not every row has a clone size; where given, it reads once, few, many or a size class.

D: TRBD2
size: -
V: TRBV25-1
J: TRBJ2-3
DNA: TGTGCCAGCAGTGAGCGGGAGACTGTCACAGATACGCAGTATTTT
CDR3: CASSERETVTDTQYF

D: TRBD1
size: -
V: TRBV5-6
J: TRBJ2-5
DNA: TGTGCCAGCAGCTCGGGGACAGGGGGAGAGACCCAGTACTTC
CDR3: CASSSGTGGETQYF

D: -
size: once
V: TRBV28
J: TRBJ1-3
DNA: TGTGCCAGCACACCCGGGACCTTCGGAAACACCATATATTTT
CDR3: CASTPGTFGNTIYF

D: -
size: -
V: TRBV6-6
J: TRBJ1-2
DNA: TGTGCCAGCAGTCCCCCCCGGGGTATAGATGGCTACACCTTC
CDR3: CASSPPRGIDGYTF

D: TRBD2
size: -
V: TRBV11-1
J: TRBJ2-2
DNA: TGTGCCAGCAGCTTAAGTTCACGCAGCGGGAGAATTCACACCGGGGAGCTGTTTTTT
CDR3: CASSLSSRSGRIHTGELFF

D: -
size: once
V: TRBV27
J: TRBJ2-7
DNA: TGTGCCAGCAGTTCCTCGGACAGCCTTCGCCTTTACGAGCAGTACTTC
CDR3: CASSSSDSLRLYEQYF

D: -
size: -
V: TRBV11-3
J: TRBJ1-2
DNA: TGTGCCAGCAGCCCTAACGCGGGTTTGGTCTATGGCTACACCTTC
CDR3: CASSPNAGLVYGYTF

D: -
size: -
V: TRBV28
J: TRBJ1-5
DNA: TGTGCCAGCAGTCATGACGGGAAACAGCCCCAGCATTTT
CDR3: CASSHDGKQPQHF

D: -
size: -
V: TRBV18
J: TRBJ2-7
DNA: TGTGCCAGCTCACCCATGGACTTCTACGAGCAGTACTTC
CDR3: CASSPMDFYEQYF

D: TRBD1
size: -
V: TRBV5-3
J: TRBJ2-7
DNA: TGTGCCAGAAGCTTGAAGGTCGAGGCAGGACAGGTCGAGCAGTACTTC
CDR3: CARSLKVEAGQVEQYF

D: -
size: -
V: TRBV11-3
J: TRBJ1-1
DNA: TGTGCCAGCAGCTTAGTAGAGAACACTGAAGCTTTCTTT
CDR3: CASSLVENTEAFF

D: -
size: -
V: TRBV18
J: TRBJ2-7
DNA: TGTGCCAGCTCACCCGAGACGCACTCCTACGAGCAGTACTTC
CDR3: CASSPETHSYEQYF

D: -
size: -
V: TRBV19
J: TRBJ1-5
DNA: TGTGCCACGAGTGCTTATCAGTATAGCAATCAGCCCCAGCATTTT
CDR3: CATSAYQYSNQPQHF

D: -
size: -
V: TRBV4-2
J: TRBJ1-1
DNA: TGTGCCAGCAGCCAATTAGACAGGATCAACACTGAAGCTTTCTTT
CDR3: CASSQLDRINTEAFF

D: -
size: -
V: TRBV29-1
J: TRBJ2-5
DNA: TGCAGCGTCGGAGACAACCTACTAGATGGGGGACAAGAGACCCAGTACTTC
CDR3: CSVGDNLLDGGQETQYF

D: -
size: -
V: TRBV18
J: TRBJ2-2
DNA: TGTGCCAGCTCAAGACCGGGGGACACCGGGGAGCTGTTTTTT
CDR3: CASSRPGDTGELFF

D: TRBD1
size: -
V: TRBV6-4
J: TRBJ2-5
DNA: TGTGCCAGCAGTGTGACAGGGGGGGAGACCCAGTACTTC
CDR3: CASSVTGGETQYF

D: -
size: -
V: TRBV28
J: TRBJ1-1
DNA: TGTGCCAGCAGTTTATGGCCAAGGAACAGAGCTTTCTTT
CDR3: CASSLWPRNRAFF

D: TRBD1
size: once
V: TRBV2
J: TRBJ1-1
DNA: TGTGCCAGCATGCAGGGACAGCTAGAAGCTTTCTTT
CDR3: CASMQGQLEAFF

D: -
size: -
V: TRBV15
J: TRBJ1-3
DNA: TGTGCCACCAGCAGAGATCGAAGTGCTGGAAACACCATATATTTT
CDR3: CATSRDRSAGNTIYF

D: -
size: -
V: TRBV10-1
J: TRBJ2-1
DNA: TGCGCCAGCAGTGAAACCAGCGGTAGCTCCTACAATGAGCAGTTCTTC
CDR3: CASSETSGSSYNEQFF

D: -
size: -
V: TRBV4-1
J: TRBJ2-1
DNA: TGCGCCAGCAGCCAAGAATACGGTGAGCAGTTCTTC
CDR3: CASSQEYGEQFF

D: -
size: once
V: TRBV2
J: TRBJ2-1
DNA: TGTGCCAGCAGACTACGCAATGAGCAGTTCTTC
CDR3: CASRLRNEQFF

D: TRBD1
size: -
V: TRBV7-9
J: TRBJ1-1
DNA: TGTGCCAGCAGCCCGCAGCAGGGGGCGAAGACTGAAGCTTTCTTT
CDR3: CASSPQQGAKTEAFF

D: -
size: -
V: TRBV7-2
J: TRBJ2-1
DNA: TGTGCCAGCAGCCTTCAGACCCTCTACAATGAGCAGTTCTTC
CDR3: CASSLQTLYNEQFF

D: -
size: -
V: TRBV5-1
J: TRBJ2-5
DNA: TGCGCCAGCAGCTCGGGTCGTCCCGAAGAGACCCAGTACTTC
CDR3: CASSSGRPEETQYF

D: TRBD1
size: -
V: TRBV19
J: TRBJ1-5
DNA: TGTGTCAGTAGCTCGGGACAGGGGAGCAATCAGCCCCAGCATTTT
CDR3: CVSSSGQGSNQPQHF

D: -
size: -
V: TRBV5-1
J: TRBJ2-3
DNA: TGCGCCAGCAGCTGGGAACCCAAAAGCACAGATACGCAGTATTTT
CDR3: CASSWEPKSTDTQYF

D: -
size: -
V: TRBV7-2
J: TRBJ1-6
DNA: TGTGCCAGCAGCTTAGCATCCGGGTTGGGGAATTCACCCCTCCACTTT
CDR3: CASSLASGLGNSPLHF

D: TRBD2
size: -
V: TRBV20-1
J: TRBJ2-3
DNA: TGCAGTGTCGGGAGGACAGATACGCAGTATTTT
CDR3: CSVGRTDTQYF

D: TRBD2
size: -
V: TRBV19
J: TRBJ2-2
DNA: TGTGCCAGTACTCCCCTTGGGCGGGGGGGCCCCACCGGGGAGCTGTTTTTT
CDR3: CASTPLGRGGPTGELFF

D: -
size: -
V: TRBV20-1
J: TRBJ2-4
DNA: TGCAGTGCTAGCGGGAACATTCAGTACTTC
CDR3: CSASGNIQYF

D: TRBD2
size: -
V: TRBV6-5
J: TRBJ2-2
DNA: TGTGCCAGCAGTACTACTAGCGTGCCCACCGGGGAGCTGTTTTTT
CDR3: CASSTTSVPTGELFF

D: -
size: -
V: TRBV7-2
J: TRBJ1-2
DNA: TGTGCCAGCAGCTTAGTGGAGGGTTGGAGCTATGGCTACACCTTC
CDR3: CASSLVEGWSYGYTF

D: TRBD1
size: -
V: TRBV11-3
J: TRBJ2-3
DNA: TGTGCCAGCAGCACACGACAGGGGATGGATACGCAGTATTTT
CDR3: CASSTRQGMDTQYF

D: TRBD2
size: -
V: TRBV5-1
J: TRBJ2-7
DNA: TGCGCCAGCAGCTCCGAAGGGACTAGCGGGTGGAGCTCCTACGAGCAGTACTTC
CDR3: CASSSEGTSGWSSYEQYF

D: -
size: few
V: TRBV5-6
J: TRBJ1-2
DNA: TGTGCCAGCAGCACCTCCGGGGCCGGTTATGGCTACACCTTC
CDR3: CASSTSGAGYGYTF

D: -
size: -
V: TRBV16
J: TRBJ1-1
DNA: TGTGCCAGCACCGCGACCACTAGGGGGGTAACTGAAGCTTTCTTT
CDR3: CASTATTRGVTEAFF

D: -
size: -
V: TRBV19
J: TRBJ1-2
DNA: TGTGCCAGTAGTATAGACGTAGGGGCTAACGGATATGGCTACACCTTC
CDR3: CASSIDVGANGYGYTF

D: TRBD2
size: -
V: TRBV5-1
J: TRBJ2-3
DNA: TGCGCCAGCAGCTTTATGGGACTAGTAACAGATACGCAGTATTTT
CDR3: CASSFMGLVTDTQYF

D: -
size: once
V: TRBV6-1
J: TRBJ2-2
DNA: TGTGCCAGCAGTGGCCGGGACAGCGGAGGGACCGGGGAGCTGTTTTTT
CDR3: CASSGRDSGGTGELFF

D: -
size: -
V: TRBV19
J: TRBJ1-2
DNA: TGTGCCAGTAGTATAGATTCGGCCGGAGCTTATGGCTACACCTTC
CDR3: CASSIDSAGAYGYTF

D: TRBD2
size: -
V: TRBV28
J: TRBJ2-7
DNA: TGTGCCAGCCCCAAGCCCGGGACTAGCACGCCCGAAGGGCAGTACTTC
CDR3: CASPKPGTSTPEGQYF

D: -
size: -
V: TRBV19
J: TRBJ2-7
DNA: TGTGCCAGTAGTACCATCCCATCCTACGAGCAGTACTTC
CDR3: CASSTIPSYEQYF

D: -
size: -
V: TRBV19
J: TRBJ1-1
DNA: TGTGCCAGTAGTATAGTGGGGGCCAGGGCTGAAGCTTTCTTT
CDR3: CASSIVGARAEAFF

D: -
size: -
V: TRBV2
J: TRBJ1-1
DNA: TGTGCCAGCAGTAGGATTCGTCCGGAAGCTTTCTTT
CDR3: CASSRIRPEAFF

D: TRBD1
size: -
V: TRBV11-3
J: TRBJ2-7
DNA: TGTGCCAGCAGCTTAGACGGGACAGGGGCGCCCTACGAGCAGTACTTC
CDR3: CASSLDGTGAPYEQYF

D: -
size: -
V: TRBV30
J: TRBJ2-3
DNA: TGTGCCTGGAGTGTACTCGCGGTGCATAGGGATACGCAGTATTTT
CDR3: CAWSVLAVHRDTQYF

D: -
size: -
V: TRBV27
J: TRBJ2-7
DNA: TGTGCCAGCAGTTTCACCGGGACAACACCCTACGAGCAGTACTTC
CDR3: CASSFTGTTPYEQYF

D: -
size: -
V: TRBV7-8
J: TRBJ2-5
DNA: TGTGCCAGCAGCTTACTCCGGGACTCCATGGGAAAGACCCAGTACTTC
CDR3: CASSLLRDSMGKTQYF

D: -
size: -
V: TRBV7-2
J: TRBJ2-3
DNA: TGTGCCAGCAGCCCCGGAGGGCGGACGCAGTATTTT
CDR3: CASSPGGRTQYF

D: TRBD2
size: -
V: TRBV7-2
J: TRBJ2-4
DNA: TGTGCCAGCAGCCCCGGGACTAGCGGGAGCATTCAGTACTTC
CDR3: CASSPGTSGSIQYF